This TCR beta chain was captured in a study of blood T cell repertoires in COVID-19. Study as a whole: Donors in the United States, Italy and Spain gave samples during acute or convalescent COVID-19. T cells, B-cell-depleted T cells, or PBMCs provided the cDNA or gDNA that served as material.

V lost 4 bases and J lost 4; bases outside the gene matches: 3. The CDR3 loop spans 14 amino acids. In germline, CDR1 is SGHRS, CDR2 YFSETQ. In the study's own analysis: For nucleated cells, counts were estimated from reference gene primer amplification. Only in-frame clones appear in the TCRdb table, and some are missing; sequencing was by immunoSEQ multiplex PCR. The V and J calls and clone size come from that table; D and trimming were worked out from the DNA. The table records about 200,000 clones, around 90% of them present only once. The TCR comes from a man between 60 and 75 years old with acute or convalescent COVID-19. This chain links TRBV5-1 with TRBJ1-4; 8 bases map to TRBD1. Sequencing was done on a sample of peripheral blood. The CDR3 region is CASSRQGINEKLFF. As DNA, the CDR3 is TGCGCCAGCAGCAGACAGGGGATTAATGAAAAACTGTTTTTT.